The 27 T cell receptor beta chains listed next were all sequenced from one sample in a study of T-cell memory formation after mild COVID-19. TCRdb reprocessed the 5' RACE reads with MiXCR, giving one entry per CDR3 protein. The sample comprises fewer than 400,000 distinct CDR3 sequences, over 10% of which are singletons, and about a fifth rests with the top ten. The sequencing input was PBMCs or a T cell subset sorted from them (not recorded which). The receptors here all came from a young man who had mild COVID-19 (a few samples of this study predate the infection). Cell type and time point are not known.

V usage is TRBV4-1 and J usage is TRBJ2-5, with TRBD1 identical over 9 bases. CDR3 size: 16 residues. Looked up from germline, CDR1 is MGHRA and CDR2 is YSYEKL. V was pared by 3 bases and J by 4 bases, with 9 bases of the junction left unmatched. The CDR3 region is CASSQGGQGQGETQYF. The CDR3 nucleotides are TGCGCCAGCAGCCAGGGAGGACAGGGGCAGGGAGAGACCCAGTACTTC.

This chain joins TRBV5-1 and TRBJ2-3, with 10 positions matching TRBD2. This CDR3 is built from 17 residues. Germline lookup yields CDR1 SGHRS and CDR2 YFSETQ. V was clipped by 5 bases and J by 3 bases; unmatched bases: 12. The CDR3 DNA sequence: TGCGCCAGCAGACCGCCAGAAGCGGGGGGGCCTACAGATACGCAGTATTTT. Residues: CASRPPEAGGPTDTQYF. Full variable domain (rest looked up from reference TRBV5-1 and TRBJ2-3): KAGVTQTPRYLIKTRGQQVTLSCSPISGHRSVSWYQQTPGQGLQFLFEYFSETQRNKGNFPGRFSGRQFSNSRSEMNVSTLELGDSALYLCASRPPEAGGPTDTQYFGPGTRLTVL.

This clonotype was seen more than once but under ten times. V usage is TRBV6-4 and J usage is TRBJ1-2; tentatively, D is TRBD1 (5 bases). The CDR3 length is 12 residues. The ends were cut back, 3 bases at V and 13 bases at J, with 15 bases in the middle. Germline CDR1 MRHNA, CDR2 SNTAGT. Here the CDR3 reads CASSDGGAPVTF. The CDR3 DNA sequence: TGTGCCAGCAGTGATGGAGGGGCCCCAGTCACCTTC.

There are a few counts of this clonotype. This chain uses TRBV4-1 with TRBJ2-1; D not resolved. Germline V CDR1 and CDR2: MGHRA, YSYEKL. Trimming left V 4 bases short and J 7 bases short, with 20 bases between. This CDR3 is 16 amino acids long. The CDR3 spells CASSPIRLRLWNEQFF. In DNA form, the CDR3 reads TGCGCCAGCAGCCCCATCCGGCTTCGTCTCTGGAATGAGCAGTTCTTC.

This clonotype showed up many times. This chain joins TRBV7-2 and TRBJ2-2; a possible D gene is TRBD1 (5 bases). V was cut by 2 bases and J by 7 bases, with 11 bases left in between. Germline V CDR1 and CDR2: SGHTA, FQGNSA. The CDR3 is made up of 14 amino acids. CDR3 region: CASSLIRGSGELFF. The CDR3 DNA reads as TGTGCCAGCAGCTTAATTAGGGGCAGCGGGGAGCTGTTTTTT.

At least ten counts were recorded for this clonotype. The chain combines TRBV5-1 with TRBJ2-7, with D tentatively TRBD2 (6 bases). This CDR3 spans 12 amino acids. Germline V gene lookup returns CDR1 SGHRS and CDR2 YFSETQ. V lost 5 bases and J 4 bases, leaving 10 bases between the germline ends. The CDR3 coding sequence is TGCGCCAGCAGTTCACTAGCTTACGAGCAGTACTTC. Translated: CASSSLAYEQYF.

This clonotype has a count of ten or more. CDR3 in DNA: TGTGCCAGCAGGCCTTACACAGATACGCAGTATTTT. Protein sequence: CASRPYTDTQYF. This chain links TRBV7-2 with TRBJ2-3; D not resolved. Germline CDR1 and CDR2: SGHTA and FQGNSA. The CDR3 is made up of 12 amino acids. The V and J ends lost 6 bases and 2 bases respectively, with 6 bases between them.

V and J are TRBV7-9 and TRBJ1-2, with D uncertain. The CDR3 consists of 14 residues. V was shortened by 4 bases and J by 1 base, with 10 bases between the two germline ends. CDR1 is SEHNR, CDR2 FQNEAQ, per germline (reference sequence). This CDR3 is CASSSETVNYGYTF. The CDR3 DNA sequence: TGTGCCAGCAGCTCAGAAACAGTTAACTATGGCTACACCTTC.

This clonotype was seen repeatedly, ten times or more. The chain combines TRBV4-3 with TRBJ2-7; 7 bases are shared with TRBD2. In germline, CDR1 is LGHNA, CDR2 YSLEER. J gave up 0 bases and V 4 bases, and 6 bases lay outside the gene matches. This CDR3 region has 15 residues. The CDR3 sequence: CASSLQRGLSYEQYF. In DNA, the CDR3 is TGCGCCAGCAGCCTTCAGCGGGGCCTCTCCTACGAGCAGTACTTC.

The rearrangement links TRBV7-2 to TRBJ2-1; D perhaps matches TRBD2 (6 bases). The length of the CDR3 is 16 residues. V dropped 0 bases and J dropped 4 bases, with 13 bases sitting between them. The germline CDR1 and CDR2 sequences are SGHTA and FQGNSA. The CDR3 region has the DNA TGTGCCAGCAGCTTAGCCTGGGACTTAACATACAATGAGCAGTTCTTC. Residues: CASSLAWDLTYNEQFF.

The V call is TRBV3-2, the J call TRBJ2-2. TRBV3-2 is classified as a pseudogene. This CDR3 region has 13 residues. The DNA of the CDR3 is TGTGCCAGCAGCCAAGTGATGTGTGGGGAGCTGTTTTTT. It is translated as CASSQVMCGELFF.

This clonotype has just a few counts. The chain employs TRBV6-5 and TRBJ2-1, with 7 bases aligning to TRBD2. V dropped 1 base and J dropped 10; count of bases not matched to a gene: 7. CDR3 length equals 14 residues. Per the germline V gene, CDR1 is MNHEY and CDR2 is SVGAGI. CDR3 sequence reads: CASSYFGGGREQFF. DNA for the CDR3: TGTGCCAGCAGTTACTTTGGGGGGGGTAGGGAGCAGTTCTTC.

The gene calls are TRBV12-3 or TRBV12-4 and TRBJ1-5; weak D call: TRBD1 (5 bases). The CDR3 runs to 17 residues. Trimming took 3 bases from V and 4 from J, leaving 19 bases between them. The CDR3 bases are TGTGCCAGCAGTTTTCGGGGACTGGGCAGAGGGAATCAGCCCCAGCATTTT. This gives the protein CASSFRGLGRGNQPQHF.

V and J are TRBV6-5 and TRBJ2-7, with TRBD1 matching over 8 bases. This CDR3 is 12 amino acids long. V shed 6 bases, J shed 7 bases, and the junction held 5 bases outside the gene matches. Per the germline V gene, CDR1 is MNHEY and CDR2 is SVGAGI. CDR3 DNA: TGTGCCAGCAGCAACGACAGGGGAGAGCAGTACTTC. Translation gives CASSNDRGEQYF.

The V and J genes are TRBV4-2 and TRBJ2-4, with D uncertain. With 5 bases removed from V and 3 bases from J, the gap between germline ends came to 14 bases. Germline lookup yields CDR1 LGHNA and CDR2 YNFKEQ. This CDR3 spans 15 amino acids. The DNA for the CDR3 is TGTGCCAGCAGCGCAGAAGGAGATCTCAAAAACATTCAGTACTTC. As protein: CASSAEGDLKNIQYF.

This clonotype was detected only a few times. The rearrangement uses TRBV7-9 and TRBJ2-3; 8 bases align to TRBD2. J was trimmed by 1 base and V by 4 bases; bases with no gene match: 4. CDR3 length: 15 amino acids. Germline CDR1 and CDR2: SEHNR and FQNEAQ (reference sequence). The CDR3: CASSSTSGRTDTQYF. As DNA, the CDR3 is TGTGCCAGCAGCTCCACTAGCGGCCGCACAGATACGCAGTATTTT.

This clonotype was counted a few times. The chain links TRBV9 to TRBJ1-6, with D uncertain. The CDR3 runs 12 residues. The germline V and J ends were trimmed by 0 bases and 10 bases, with 5 bases remaining between them. Germline V CDR1 and CDR2: SGDLS, YYNGEE. The DNA of the CDR3 is TGTGCCAGCAGCGTAGCTCAGTCACCCCTCCACTTT. It is translated as CASSVAQSPLHF.

This clonotype was detected only a few times. The chain uses TRBV14 and TRBJ2-7; maybe TRBD2 (6 bases). The V and J ends lost 3 bases and 2 bases respectively, with 14 bases between them. Germline V gene sequence: CDR1 SGHDN, CDR2 FVKESK. The CDR3 runs 15 residues. The CDR3 DNA sequence: TGTGCCAGCAGCCAGGGACTCTGGAATACCTACGAGCAGTACTTC. It codes for CASSQGLWNTYEQYF.

V usage is TRBV11-2 and J usage is TRBJ2-2; D is unresolved. This CDR3 spans 14 amino acids. V was cut by 0 bases and J by 6 bases, with 8 bases left in between. Germline V CDR1 and CDR2: SGHAT, FQNNGV. The CDR3 here is CASSLERQSGELFF. CDR3 bases: TGTGCCAGCAGCTTAGAAAGGCAATCCGGGGAGCTGTTTTTT.

This clonotype was recorded a few times. The CDR3 reads CASSRDRGPDPETQYF. Written as DNA, the CDR3 is TGCGCCAGCAGTCGGGACAGGGGTCCTGACCCAGAGACCCAGTACTTC. The rearrangement uses TRBV23-1 and TRBJ2-5, with TRBD1 matching over 10 bases. TRBV23-1 is given ORF status, its function remaining uncertain. The CDR3 consists of 16 residues. The junction had 9 bases not matched to a gene; V was cut back by 4 bases and J by 4 bases.

V is TRBV7-2 and J is TRBJ1-2; a possible D gene is TRBD1 (6 bases). The V and J ends lost 5 bases and 4 bases respectively, with 14 bases between them. CDR1 and CDR2 from the germline V gene are SGHTA and FQGNSA. There are 14 residues in the CDR3. CDR3 bases: TGTGCCAGCAGCGGAGCGGACAGTCGCTATGGCTACACCTTC. This encodes CASSGADSRYGYTF. The variable domain in full, with the rest retrieved from reference TRBV7-2 and TRBJ1-2, is GAGVSQSPSNKVTEKGKDVELRCDPISGHTALYWYRQSLGQGLEFLIYFQGNSAPDKSGLPSDRFSAERTGGSVSTLTIQRTQQEDSAVYLCASSGADSRYGYTFGSGTRLTVV.

CDR3 coding DNA: TGTGCCAGCAGCTCCCGGGTAGTAGGACAGCCCCAGCATTTT. Protein: CASSSRVVGQPQHF. V gene TRBV12-3 or TRBV12-4 combines with J gene TRBJ1-5; no reliable D call. The CDR3 is made up of 14 amino acids. Trimming pared 6 bases from V and 7 bases from J, leaving 16 bases between.

The sample holds a few counts of this clonotype. The rearrangement uses TRBV7-2 and TRBJ2-5; TRBD2 agrees at 7 bases. The germline CDR1 and CDR2 sequences are SGHTA and FQGNSA. This CDR3 is built from 15 residues. Unmatched junction bases numbered 10, after V lost 4 bases and J lost 5 bases. This chain's CDR3 is CASSSFLAEGETQYF. CDR3 sequence (DNA): TGTGCCAGCAGCTCGTTTCTAGCGGAGGGGGAGACCCAGTACTTC.

The chain is built from TRBV6-6 and TRBJ2-2; D is possibly TRBD2 (7 bases). Germline CDR1 is MNHNY and CDR2 is SVGAGI (reference sequence). This CDR3 has 14 amino acids. The CDR3 DNA reads as TGTGCTGGGGGGGCGGGCGCGAACACCGGGGAGCTGTTTTTT. Protein sequence: CAGGAGANTGELFF.

This clonotype was detected a few times. The V gene is TRBV20-1, the J gene TRBJ2-1; TRBD1 matches at 7 bases. Germline V lookup: CDR1 DFQATT, CDR2 SNEGSKA (reference sequence). After removal of 2 bases from V and 10 bases from J, the junction contained 14 bases not matched to a gene. The CDR3 runs to 15 residues. CDR3 amino acids: CSARTIFAGGREQFF. CDR3 in DNA: TGCAGTGCTAGAACGATCTTCGCAGGGGGAAGGGAGCAGTTCTTC.

In its sample, this clonotype was seen many times. The chain employs TRBV7-2 and TRBJ2-5; 8 nucleotides agree with TRBD2. Trimming at V came to 3 bases and at J to 5 bases, leaving 5 bases not matched to a gene. The CDR3 runs 14 residues. In germline, CDR1 is SGHTA, CDR2 FQGNSA. The CDR3 DNA sequence: TGTGCCAGCAGCTTCCTGGGCGGGGGGGAGACCCAGTACTTC. It specifies CASSFLGGGETQYF.

The chain uses TRBV5-1 and TRBJ2-5, with D tentatively TRBD1 or TRBD2 (6 bases each). V lost 7 bases and J lost 5, with 18 bases in between. This CDR3 is 14 amino acids long. Germline V CDR1 and CDR2: SGHRS, YFSETQ. CDR3 region: CASDTLGGSETQYF. CDR3 DNA: TGCGCCAGCGACACATTAGGGGGGTCCGAGACCCAGTACTTC.